This T cell receptor beta chain was sequenced in a study of quantifying T cell responses using KT2 cells. Overall study: RNA was reverse transcribed with TCR alpha and beta constant-region primers.

Unfractionated PBMC were spiked with known numbers of KT2 clone cells. Each cDNA got a UMI-containing oligo ligated at its 3' end. First-round PCR used 4 to 5 cycles and beta primers RC1.1 and RC1.2 covering TRBC1 and TRBC2. MiXCR, applied by TCRdb to the UMI-ligation and nested PCR reads, yields one record per CDR3 protein. The sample has just under 50,000 distinct CDR3 sequences; roughly 11% are singletons. The germline V gene encodes CDR1 KGHDR and CDR2 SFDVKD. This CDR3 is built from 15 residues. The junction had 9 bases not matched to a gene; V was cut back by 4 bases and J by 5 bases. Whole-study results and caveats: At about one KT2 cell per 100,000 PBMC, KT2 sequences were still detected.

This clonotype showed up just a few times. The antigen is unknown. The chain uses TRBV24-1 and TRBJ1-2; the match to TRBD1 covers 7 bases. The TCR comes from a human donor. The sequencing sample was made of PBMCs spiked with cells of the T cell clone KT2. Here the CDR3 reads CATSDDRAEFYGYTF. CDR3 DNA sequence: TGTGCCACCAGTGACGACAGGGCGGAATTTTATGGCTACACCTTC.